The present T cell receptor (beta chain) was sequenced within a study of blood T cell repertoires in COVID-19. For the study at large: The samples span acute and convalescent COVID-19 from the United States, Italy and Spain.

Authors' processing steps: By means of reference gene primer amplification, nucleated cell counts were estimated. Generated by immunoSEQ multiplex PCR, the TCRdb table keeps only in-frame clones and is missing some. D and trimming were read from the DNA, whereas the V and J calls and clone size are those reported in that table. The table includes 85,000 to 100,000 clones, roughly 75% detected once. Germline V gene lookup returns CDR1 MNHEY and CDR2 SVGAGI. CDR3 length: 11 amino acids. V lost 5 bases to trimming and J lost 6 bases, with 7 bases between them. The V gene is TRBV6-5, the J gene TRBJ1-1; D uncertain. Specimen: peripheral blood. The receptor comes from a man in his fifties who had recovered from COVID-19. The CDR3 loop is CASSRGAEAFF. CDR3 nucleotides: TGTGCCAGCAGTCGGGGTGCTGAAGCTTTCTTT.